Reported below is one TCR beta chain. The assay was immunoSEQ multiplex PCR, and TCRdb's table has in-frame clones only and misses some. Of about 300,000 clones detected, around 86% appear once; the ten largest clones hold approximately 1.5%. The sample is drawn from a study of blood T cell repertoires in COVID-19. Overall study: Nucleic acid was either cDNA or gDNA, and it came from T cells, B-cell-depleted T cells, or PBMCs.

This CDR3 spans 13 amino acids. The germline V gene has CDR1 MNHEY and CDR2 SVGAGI. V lost 6 bases and J lost 5, with 13 bases in between. Sequenced: peripheral blood. This TCR was recovered from a woman aged 50 to 65 with acute or convalescent COVID-19. The V gene is TRBV6-5, the J gene TRBJ2-5, with D possibly being TRBD1 (6 bases). The CDR3 protein is CASRFYRAETQYF. The DNA of the CDR3 is TGTGCCAGCAGATTCTACAGGGCGGAGACCCAGTACTTC.